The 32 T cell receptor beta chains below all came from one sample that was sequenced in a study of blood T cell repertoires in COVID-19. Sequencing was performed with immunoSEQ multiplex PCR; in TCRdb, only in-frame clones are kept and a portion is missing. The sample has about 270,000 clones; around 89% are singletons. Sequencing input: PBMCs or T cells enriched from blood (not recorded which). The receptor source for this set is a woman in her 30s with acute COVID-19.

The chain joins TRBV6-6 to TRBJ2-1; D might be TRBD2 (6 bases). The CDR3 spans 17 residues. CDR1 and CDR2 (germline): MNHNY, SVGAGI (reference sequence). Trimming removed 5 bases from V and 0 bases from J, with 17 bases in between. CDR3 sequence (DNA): TGTGCCAGCAGTCCAGGAGGGGCGTGGAGCTCCTACAATGAGCAGTTCTTC. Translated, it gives CASSPGGAWSSYNEQFF.

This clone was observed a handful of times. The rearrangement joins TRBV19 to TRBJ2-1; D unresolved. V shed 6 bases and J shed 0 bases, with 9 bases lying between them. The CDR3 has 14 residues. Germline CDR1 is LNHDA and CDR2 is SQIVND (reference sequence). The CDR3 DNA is TGTGCCAGTAGGGCTCCAAGCTCCTACAATGAGCAGTTCTTC. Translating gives CASRAPSSYNEQFF.

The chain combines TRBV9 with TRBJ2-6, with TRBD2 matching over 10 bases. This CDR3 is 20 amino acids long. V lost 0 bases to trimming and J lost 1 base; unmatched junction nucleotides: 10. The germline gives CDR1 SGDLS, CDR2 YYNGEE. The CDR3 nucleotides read TGTGCCAGCAGCGTAGCAATCAATCCAGCGGGAGGGTCTGGGGCCAACGTCCTGACTTTC. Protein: CASSVAINPAGGSGANVLTF.

In DNA form, the CDR3 reads TGTGCCAGCAGCCAAGGCGTGGGGCCTGCATATAGCAATCAGCCCCAGCATTTT. Protein: CASSQGVGPAYSNQPQHF. The rearrangement uses TRBV14 and TRBJ1-5; D possibly corresponds to TRBD1 (5 bases). The V gene's germline CDR1 is SGHDN and CDR2 FVKESK. Trimming removed 1 base from V and 0 bases from J, with 16 bases in between. The CDR3 covers 18 residues.

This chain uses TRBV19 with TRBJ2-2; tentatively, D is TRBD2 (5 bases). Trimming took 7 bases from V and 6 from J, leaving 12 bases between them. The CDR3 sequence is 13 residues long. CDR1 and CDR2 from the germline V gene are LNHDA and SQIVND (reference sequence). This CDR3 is CASTPGWSGELFF. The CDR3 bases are TGTGCCAGTACTCCGGGGTGGTCCGGGGAGCTGTTTTTT.

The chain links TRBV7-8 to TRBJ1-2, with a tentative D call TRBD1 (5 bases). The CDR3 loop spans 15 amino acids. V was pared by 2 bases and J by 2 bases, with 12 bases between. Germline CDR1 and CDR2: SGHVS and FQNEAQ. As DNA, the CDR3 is TGTGCCAGCAGCTTAATAGACAGCGTGAACTATGGCTACACCTTC. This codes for CASSLIDSVNYGYTF.

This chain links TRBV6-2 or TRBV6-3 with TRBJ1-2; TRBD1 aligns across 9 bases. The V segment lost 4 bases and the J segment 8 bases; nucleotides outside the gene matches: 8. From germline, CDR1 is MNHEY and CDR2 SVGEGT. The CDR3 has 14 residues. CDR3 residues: CASSSLGQGGGYTF. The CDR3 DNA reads TGTGCCAGCAGTTCCCTGGGACAGGGAGGCGGCTACACCTTC.

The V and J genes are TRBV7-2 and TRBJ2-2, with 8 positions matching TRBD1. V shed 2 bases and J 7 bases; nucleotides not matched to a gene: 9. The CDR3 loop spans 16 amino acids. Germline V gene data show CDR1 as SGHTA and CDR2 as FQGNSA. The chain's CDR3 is CASSLWAGGAVGELFF. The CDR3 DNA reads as TGTGCCAGCAGCTTATGGGCAGGGGGCGCCGTCGGGGAGCTGTTTTTT.

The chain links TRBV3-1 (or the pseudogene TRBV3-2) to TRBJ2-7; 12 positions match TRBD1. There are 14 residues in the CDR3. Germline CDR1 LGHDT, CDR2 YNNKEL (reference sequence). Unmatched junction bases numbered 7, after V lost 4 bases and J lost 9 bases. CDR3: CASSPRDRGLGQYF. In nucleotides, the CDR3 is TGTGCCAGCAGCCCCCGGGACAGGGGGCTCGGGCAGTACTTC.

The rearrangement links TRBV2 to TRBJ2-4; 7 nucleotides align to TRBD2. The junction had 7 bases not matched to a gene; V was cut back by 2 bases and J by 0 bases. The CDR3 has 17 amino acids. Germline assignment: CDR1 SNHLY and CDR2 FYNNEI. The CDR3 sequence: CASSEIAGVLAKNIQYF. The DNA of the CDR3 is TGTGCCAGCAGTGAAATAGCGGGTGTACTAGCCAAAAACATTCAGTACTTC.

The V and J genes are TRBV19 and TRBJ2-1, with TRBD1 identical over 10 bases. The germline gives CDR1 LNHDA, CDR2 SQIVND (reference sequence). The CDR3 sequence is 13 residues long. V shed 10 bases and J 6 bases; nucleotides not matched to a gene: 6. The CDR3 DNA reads TGTGCCACGGACAGGGGGGAACGCAATGAGCAGTTCTTC. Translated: CATDRGERNEQFF.

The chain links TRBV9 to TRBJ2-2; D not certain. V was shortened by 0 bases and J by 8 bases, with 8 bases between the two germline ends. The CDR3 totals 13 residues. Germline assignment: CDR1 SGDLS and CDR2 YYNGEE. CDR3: CASSVVVEGELFF. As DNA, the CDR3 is TGTGCCAGCAGCGTAGTTGTCGAGGGGGAGCTGTTTTTT.

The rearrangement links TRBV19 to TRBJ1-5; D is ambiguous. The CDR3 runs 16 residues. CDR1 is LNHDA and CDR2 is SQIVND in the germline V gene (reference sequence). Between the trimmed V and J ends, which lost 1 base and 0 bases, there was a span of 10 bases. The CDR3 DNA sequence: TGTGCCAGTAGTATAGCCCCCGGTTATAGCAATCAGCCCCAGCATTTT. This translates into CASSIAPGYSNQPQHF.

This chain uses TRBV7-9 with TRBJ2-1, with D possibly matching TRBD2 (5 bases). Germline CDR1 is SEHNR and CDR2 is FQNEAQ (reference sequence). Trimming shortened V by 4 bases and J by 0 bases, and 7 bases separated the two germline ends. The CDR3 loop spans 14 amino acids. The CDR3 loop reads CASSSSISYNEQFF. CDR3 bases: TGTGCCAGCAGCTCTAGCATCTCCTACAATGAGCAGTTCTTC.

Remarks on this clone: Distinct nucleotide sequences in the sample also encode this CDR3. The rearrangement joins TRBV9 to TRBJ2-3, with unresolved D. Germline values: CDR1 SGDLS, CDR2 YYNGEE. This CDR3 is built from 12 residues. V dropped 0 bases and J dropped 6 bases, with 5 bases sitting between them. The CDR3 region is CASSVAGDTQYF. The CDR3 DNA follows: TGTGCCAGCAGCGTAGCAGGTGATACGCAGTATTTT. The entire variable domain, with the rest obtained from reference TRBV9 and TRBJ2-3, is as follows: DSGVTQTPKHLITATGQRVTLRCSPRSGDLSVYWYQQSLDQGLQFLIQYYNGEERAKGNILERFSAQQFPDLHSELNLSSLELGDSALYFCASSVAGDTQYFGPGTRLTVL.

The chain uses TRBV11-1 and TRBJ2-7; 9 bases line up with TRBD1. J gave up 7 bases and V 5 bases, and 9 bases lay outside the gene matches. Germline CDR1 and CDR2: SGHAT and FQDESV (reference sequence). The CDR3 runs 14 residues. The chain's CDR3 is CASSQGQGPGEQYF. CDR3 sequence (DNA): TGTGCCAGCAGCCAAGGACAGGGGCCGGGGGAGCAGTACTTC.

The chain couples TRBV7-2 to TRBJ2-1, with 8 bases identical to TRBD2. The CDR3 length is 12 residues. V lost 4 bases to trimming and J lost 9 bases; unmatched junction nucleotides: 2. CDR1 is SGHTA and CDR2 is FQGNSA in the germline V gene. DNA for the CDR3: TGTGCCAGCAGCTGGACTAGCTTTGAGCAGTTCTTC. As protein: CASSWTSFEQFF.

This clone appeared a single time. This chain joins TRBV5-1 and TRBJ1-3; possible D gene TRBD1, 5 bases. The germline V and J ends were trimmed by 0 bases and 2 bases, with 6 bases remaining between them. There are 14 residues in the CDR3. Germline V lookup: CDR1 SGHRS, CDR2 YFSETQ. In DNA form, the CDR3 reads TGCGCCAGCAGCTTGGAGGGGCCTGGAAACACCATATATTTT. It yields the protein CASSLEGPGNTIYF.

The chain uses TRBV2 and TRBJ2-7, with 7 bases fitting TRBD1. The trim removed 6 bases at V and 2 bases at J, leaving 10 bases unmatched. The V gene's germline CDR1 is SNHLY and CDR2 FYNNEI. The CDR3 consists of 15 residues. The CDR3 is CASSPEERGPYEQYF. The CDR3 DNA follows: TGTGCCAGCAGCCCCGAAGAGAGGGGGCCCTACGAGCAGTACTTC.

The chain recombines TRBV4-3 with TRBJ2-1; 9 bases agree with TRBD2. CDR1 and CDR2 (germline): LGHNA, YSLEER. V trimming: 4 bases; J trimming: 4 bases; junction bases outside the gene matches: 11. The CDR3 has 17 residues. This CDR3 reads CASSPGASGKEYNEQFF. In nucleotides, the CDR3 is TGCGCCAGCAGCCCGGGGGCTAGCGGGAAGGAGTACAATGAGCAGTTCTTC.

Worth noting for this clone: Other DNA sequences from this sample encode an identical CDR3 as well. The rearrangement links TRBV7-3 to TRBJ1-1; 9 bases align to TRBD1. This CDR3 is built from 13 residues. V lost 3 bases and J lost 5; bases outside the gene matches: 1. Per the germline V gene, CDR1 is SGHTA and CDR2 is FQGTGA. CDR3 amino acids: CASSLGQGTEAFF. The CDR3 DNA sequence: TGTGCCAGCAGCTTGGGACAGGGAACTGAAGCTTTCTTT.

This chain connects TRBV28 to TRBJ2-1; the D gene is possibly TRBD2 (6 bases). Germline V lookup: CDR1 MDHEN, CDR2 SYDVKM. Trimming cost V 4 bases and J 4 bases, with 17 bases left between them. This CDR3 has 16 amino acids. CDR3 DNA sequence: TGTGCCAGCAGTTCACCGGGACTCCTTGGATACAATGAGCAGTTCTTC. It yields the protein CASSSPGLLGYNEQFF.

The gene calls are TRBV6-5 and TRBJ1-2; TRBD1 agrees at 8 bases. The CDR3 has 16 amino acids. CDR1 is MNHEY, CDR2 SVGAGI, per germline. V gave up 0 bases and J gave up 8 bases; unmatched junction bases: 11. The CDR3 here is CASSYSMYIPGGGYTF. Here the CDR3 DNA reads TGTGCCAGCAGTTACTCGATGTATATTCCAGGGGGCGGCTACACCTTC.

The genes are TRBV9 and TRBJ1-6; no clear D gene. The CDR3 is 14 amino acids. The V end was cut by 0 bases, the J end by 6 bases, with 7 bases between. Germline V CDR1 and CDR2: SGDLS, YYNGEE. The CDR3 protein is CASSVGHTNSPLHF. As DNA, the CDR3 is TGTGCCAGCAGCGTAGGGCATACTAATTCACCCCTCCACTTT.

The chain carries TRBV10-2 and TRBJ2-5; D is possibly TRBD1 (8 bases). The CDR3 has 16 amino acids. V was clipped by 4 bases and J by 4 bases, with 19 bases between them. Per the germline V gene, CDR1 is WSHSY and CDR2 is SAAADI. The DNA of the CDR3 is TGCGCCAGCAGTGCGCCGACAGGGGAGGGAAGAGAGACCCAGTACTTC. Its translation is CASSAPTGEGRETQYF.

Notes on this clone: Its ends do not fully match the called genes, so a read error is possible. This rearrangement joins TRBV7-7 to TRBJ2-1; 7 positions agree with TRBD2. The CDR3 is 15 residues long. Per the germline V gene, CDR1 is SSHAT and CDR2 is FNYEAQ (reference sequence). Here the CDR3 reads CASSFGLAAYNEQFF. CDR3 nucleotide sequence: TGTGCTAGCAGCTTTGGCCTAGCGGCATACAATGAGCAGTTCTTC.

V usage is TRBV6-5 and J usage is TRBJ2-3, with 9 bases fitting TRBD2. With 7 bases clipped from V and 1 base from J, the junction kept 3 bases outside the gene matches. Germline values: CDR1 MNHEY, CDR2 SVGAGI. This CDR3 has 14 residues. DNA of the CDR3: TGTGCCAGCATGGGACTAGCAGGCACAGATACGCAGTATTTT. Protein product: CASMGLAGTDTQYF.

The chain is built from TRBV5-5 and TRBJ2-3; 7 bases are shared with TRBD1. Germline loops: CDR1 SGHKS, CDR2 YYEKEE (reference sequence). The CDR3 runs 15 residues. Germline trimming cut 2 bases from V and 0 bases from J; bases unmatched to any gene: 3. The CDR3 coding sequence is TGTGCCAGCAGCTTTGGGGACAGAAGCACAGATACGCAGTATTTT. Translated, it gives CASSFGDRSTDTQYF.

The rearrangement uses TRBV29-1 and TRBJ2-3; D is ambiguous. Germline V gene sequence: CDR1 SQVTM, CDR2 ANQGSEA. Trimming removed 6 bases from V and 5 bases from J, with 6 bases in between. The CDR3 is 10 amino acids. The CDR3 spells CSVDRDTQYF. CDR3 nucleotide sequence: TGCAGCGTAGATAGAGATACGCAGTATTTT.

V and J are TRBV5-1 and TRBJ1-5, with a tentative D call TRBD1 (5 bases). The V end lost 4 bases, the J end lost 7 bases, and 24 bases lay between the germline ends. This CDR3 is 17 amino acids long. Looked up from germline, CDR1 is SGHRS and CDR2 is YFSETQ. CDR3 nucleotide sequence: TGCGCCAGCAGCACACCTCCGGGTACAGGTTCTAAGCAGCCCCAGCATTTT. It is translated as CASSTPPGTGSKQPQHF.

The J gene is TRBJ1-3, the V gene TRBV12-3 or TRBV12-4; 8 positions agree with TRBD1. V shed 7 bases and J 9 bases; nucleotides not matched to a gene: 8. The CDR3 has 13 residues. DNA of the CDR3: TGTGCCAGCAATAACAGGGGGGGAGGCACCATATATTTT. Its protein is CASNNRGGGTIYF.

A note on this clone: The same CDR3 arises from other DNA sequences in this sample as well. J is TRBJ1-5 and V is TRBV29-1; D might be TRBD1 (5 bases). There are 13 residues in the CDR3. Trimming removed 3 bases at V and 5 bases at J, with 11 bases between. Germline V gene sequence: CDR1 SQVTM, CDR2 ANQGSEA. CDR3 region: CSVDLGGDQPQHF. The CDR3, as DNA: TGCAGCGTTGATTTGGGAGGGGATCAGCCCCAGCATTTT.